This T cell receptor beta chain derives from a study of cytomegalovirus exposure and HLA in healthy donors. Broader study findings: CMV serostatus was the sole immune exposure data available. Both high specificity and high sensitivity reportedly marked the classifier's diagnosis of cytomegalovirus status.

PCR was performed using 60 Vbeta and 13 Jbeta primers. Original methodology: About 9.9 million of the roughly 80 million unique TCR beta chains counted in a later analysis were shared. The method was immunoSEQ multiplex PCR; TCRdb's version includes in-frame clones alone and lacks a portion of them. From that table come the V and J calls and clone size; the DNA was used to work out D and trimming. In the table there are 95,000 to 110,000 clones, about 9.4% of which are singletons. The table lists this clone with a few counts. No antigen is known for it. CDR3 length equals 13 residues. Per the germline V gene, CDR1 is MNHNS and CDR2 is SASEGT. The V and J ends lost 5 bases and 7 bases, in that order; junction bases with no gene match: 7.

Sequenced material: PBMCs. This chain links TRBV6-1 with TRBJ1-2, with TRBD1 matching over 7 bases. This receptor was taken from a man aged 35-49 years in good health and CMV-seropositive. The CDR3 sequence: CASSPDRLVGYTF. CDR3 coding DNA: TGTGCCAGCAGTCCGGACAGGCTGGTTGGCTACACCTTC.